This section outlines one TCR beta chain sequence together with its context. The target antigen is unknown. This record comes from a study of cytomegalovirus exposure and HLA in healthy donors. Overall study results and limits: Diagnosis of cytomegalovirus status made by the classifier reportedly showed high specificity and sensitivity. In a later analysis, V- and J-gene trimming of beta chains associated with a DCLRE1C missense variant, replicated independently.

PCR was performed using 60 Vbeta and 13 Jbeta primers. Here immunoSEQ multiplex PCR was the method, and the copy in TCRdb shows in-frame clones only, minus some. Here the sample table reports tens of thousands of clones. This CDR3 is 17 amino acids long. Germline V CDR1 and CDR2: MDHEN, SYDVKM. The V and J ends lost 1 base and 1 base respectively, with 17 bases between them. The source material was PBMCs. This sequence joins TRBV28 and TRBJ2-7; D is perhaps TRBD2 (5 bases). This TCR was sampled from a man between 18 and 29 years old in good health and CMV-seropositive. The CDR3 bases are TGTGCCAGCAGTTTATTGGAGGAAAAGGGTGGGTCCTACGAGCAGTACTTC. It specifies CASSLLEEKGGSYEQYF.